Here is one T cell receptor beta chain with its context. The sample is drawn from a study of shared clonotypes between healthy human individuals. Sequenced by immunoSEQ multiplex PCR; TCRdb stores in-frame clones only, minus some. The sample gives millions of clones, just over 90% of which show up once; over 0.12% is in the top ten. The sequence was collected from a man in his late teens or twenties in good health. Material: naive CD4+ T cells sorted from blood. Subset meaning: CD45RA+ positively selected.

CDR3 sequence reads: CASSSPGLTYNEQFF. The DNA for the CDR3 is TGTGCCAGCAGCTCACCGGGACTAACCTACAATGAGCAGTTCTTC. The chain carries TRBV7-3 and TRBJ2-1, with TRBD2 identical over 7 bases. Losses at the gene ends were 4 bases for V and 2 bases for J; bases not matched to a gene: 5. This CDR3 has 15 amino acids. Germline CDR1 reads SGHTA; CDR2 reads FQGTGA.